This TCR beta chain was identified in a study of OX40 agonist ivuxolimab in advanced cancers. Trimming removed 3 bases at V and 3 bases at J, with 18 bases between. The CDR3 has 17 residues. Germline CDR1 reads SGDLS; CDR2 reads YYNGEE. TCRdb keeps only in-frame clones here, not all; method: immunoSEQ multiplex PCR. Among roughly 87,000 clones listed, approximately 91% were seen once. This TCR derives from an adult with an advanced solid tumor such as melanoma, head and neck, liver or kidney cancer. The chain joins TRBV9 to TRBJ2-2; D gene uncertain. The sequences come from CD4+ or CD8+ T cells sorted from blood, collected in a trial of the OX40 agonist ivuxolimab. CDR3 residues: CASSADHLPSDTGELFF. DNA for the CDR3: TGTGCCAGCAGCGCTGATCACCTCCCTAGTGACACCGGGGAGCTGTTTTTT. Full variable domain (missing parts from reference TRBV9 and TRBJ2-2): DSGVTQTPKHLITATGQRVTLRCSPRSGDLSVYWYQQSLDQGLQFLIQYYNGEERAKGNILERFSAQQFPDLHSELNLSSLELGDSALYFCASSADHLPSDTGELFFGEGSRLTVL.